This is a list of T cell receptor beta chains from one sample in a study of cytomegalovirus exposure and HLA in healthy donors. Libraries were prepared by immunoSEQ multiplex PCR; TCRdb keeps only in-frame clonotypes and omits some of them. The sample lists over 150,000 clones, 85% occurring once. The sequenced sample was PBMCs. The receptors were gathered from a boy aged 2-15 years in good health and CMV-seronegative. Each CDR3 is given with its conserved first and last residue. A D gene is named only where the DNA matches it firmly. Rows give clone size only sometimes, using once, few, many, or a class for an expanded clone.

abundance | j_gene | v_gene | d_gene | CDR3aa | CDR3nt
. | TRBJ2-3 | TRBV7-6 | . | CASSSPPGDSSTQYF | TGTGCCAGCAGCTCTCCACCGGGGGACTCAAGTACGCAGTATTTT
. | TRBJ2-5 | TRBV7-9 | . | CASSSPTPRRTESVETQYF | TGTGCCAGCAGCTCCCCGACCCCACGACGGACTGAAAGCGTCGAGACCCAGTACTTC
. | TRBJ2-2 | TRBV15 | . | CATSRDPKTGGELFF | TGTGCCACCAGCAGAGATCCTAAAACGGGCGGGGAGCTGTTTTTT
. | TRBJ1-5 | TRBV6-7 | . | CASSYTGWCGNQPQHF | TGTGCCAGCAGTTACACAGGGTGGTGTGGCAATCAGCCCCAGCATTTT
. | TRBJ1-1 | TRBV4-1 | . | CASSQDPQGSLANTEAFF | TGCGCCAGCAGCCAAGATCCGCAGGGATCATTGGCCAACACTGAAGCTTTCTTT
. | TRBJ2-2 | TRBV9 | TRBD2 | CASSASGMSTGELFF | TGTGCCAGCAGCGCTAGCGGGATGTCCACCGGGGAGCTGTTTTTT
. | TRBJ1-2 | TRBV27 | TRBD1 | CASRPTGTNYGYTF | TGTGCCAGCAGGCCGACAGGGACTAACTATGGCTACACCTTC
few | TRBJ1-3 | TRBV29-1 | . | CSAFFNSGNTIYF | TGCAGCGCCTTCTTTAACTCTGGAAACACCATATATTTT
once | TRBJ2-3 | TRBV7-2 | . | CASSSGTDTQYF | TGTGCCAGCAGCTCAGGGACAGATACGCAGTATTTT
. | TRBJ2-2 | TRBV4-1 | . | CASSQAPLSPGELFF | TGCGCCAGCAGCCAAGCCCCCCTTAGCCCCGGGGAGCTGTTTTTT
. | TRBJ2-3 | TRBV27 | . | CASSLSNGVGTDTQYF | TGTGCCAGCAGTTTATCAAACGGGGTGGGCACAGATACGCAGTATTTT
. | TRBJ1-2 | TRBV19 | TRBD1 | CASTGQGTNYGYTF | TGTGCCAGTACGGGACAGGGGACTAACTATGGCTACACCTTC
. | TRBJ1-2 | TRBV9 | TRBD1 | CASSVTTGGPGGYTF | TGTGCCAGCAGCGTAACGACAGGGGGCCCTGGTGGCTACACCTTC
. | TRBJ2-5 | TRBV11-2 | . | CASSTRDFQETQYF | TGTGCCAGCAGCACGAGGGACTTCCAAGAGACCCAGTACTTC
. | TRBJ2-2 | TRBV7-9 | TRBD1 | CASGTGGGDTGELFF | TGTGCCAGCGGCACAGGGGGCGGAGACACCGGGGAGCTGTTTTTT
. | TRBJ1-5 | TRBV28 | . | CASRTENQPQHF | TGTGCCAGCCGGACAGAAAATCAGCCCCAGCATTTT
. | TRBJ2-5 | TRBV5-1 | . | CASSRSSGQRETQYF | TGCGCCAGCAGCCGATCCTCCGGACAGCGGGAGACCCAGTACTTC
few | TRBJ1-6 | TRBV4-2 | . | CASSPPGGGTGNSPLHF | TGTGCCAGCAGCCCCCCCGGGGGTGGGACGGGGAATTCACCCCTCCACTTT
few | TRBJ2-7 | TRBV6-5 | . | CASSGGRSYEQYF | TGTGCCAGCAGTGGAGGACGGTCCTACGAGCAGTACTTC
few | TRBJ2-3 | TRBV19 | . | CASRRWAGFRDTQYF | TGTGCCAGTAGAAGATGGGCAGGGTTCCGAGATACGCAGTATTTT
. | TRBJ1-5 | TRBV2 | . | CATSGGQGDQPQHF | TGTGCCACCAGCGGGGGGCAGGGAGATCAGCCCCAGCATTTT
. | TRBJ2-2 | TRBV11-2 | TRBD1 | CASSFGQGYTGELFF | TGTGCCAGCAGCTTCGGACAGGGGTACACCGGGGAGCTGTTTTTT